The 20 T cell receptor beta chains below all came from one sample that was sequenced in a study of T cells expressing NK-cell markers. TCRdb reworked the 5' RACE reads into one entry per CDR3 protein, no DNA. This sample's clone table lists roughly 150,000 distinct CDR3 sequences. The sample consisted of blood T cells: a sorted CD56 or NKG2C T cell subset, CD4+ or CD8+ T cells, or bulk PBMC T cells (not recorded which). These receptors came from a man aged 18 to 70 in good health.

J is TRBJ1-5 and V is TRBV6-1; TCRdb reports TRBD1, a call that lacks DNA to check it against. CDR3 size: 13 residues. The germline gives CDR1 MNHNS, CDR2 SASEGT. The CDR3 loop is CASANRGPEPQHF.

The chain uses TRBV14 and TRBJ2-7. The germline gives CDR1 SGHDN, CDR2 FVKESK. CDR3 length: 15 amino acids. The CDR3 region is CASSQENRPVYEQYF.

The genes are TRBV28 and TRBJ2-5; TCRdb outputs TRBD2, but without DNA this stays unchecked. Germline V gene data show CDR1 as MDHEN and CDR2 as SYDVKM. CDR3 size: 14 residues. The CDR3 is CASSWERGLETQYF.

The genes are TRBV20-1 and TRBJ2-7; TCRdb proposes TRBD1, but this gene call is untestable without DNA. The CDR3 runs 15 residues. Germline lookup yields CDR1 DFQATT and CDR2 SNEGSKA (reference sequence). This chain's CDR3 is CSANPRGQESYEQYF.

The genes are TRBV6-4 and TRBJ2-3. The germline V gene has CDR1 MRHNA and CDR2 SNTAGT. The CDR3 has 16 amino acids. The CDR3 here is CASSDSVTGGKDTQYF.

The chain links TRBV2 to TRBJ2-3; absent DNA, TCRdb's TRBD1 call cannot be checked. Germline values: CDR1 SNHLY, CDR2 FYNNEI. The CDR3 consists of 14 residues. This chain's CDR3 is CASSQQRGRDTQYF.

The rearrangement links TRBV20-1 to TRBJ2-2; checking the TCRdb D call of TRBD2 is not possible without DNA. The CDR3 covers 17 residues. Germline CDR1 reads DFQATT; CDR2 reads SNEGSKA (reference sequence). The CDR3 sequence: CSAPPGGGARETGELFF.

The chain employs TRBV21-1 and TRBJ2-5. TRBV21-1 is reported as a pseudogene. The CDR3 contains 13 residues. The CDR3: CASSNEQYETQYF.

This chain connects TRBV4-1 to TRBJ2-2; checking the TCRdb D call of TRBD1 is not possible without DNA. Germline V CDR1 and CDR2: MGHRA, YSYEKL. This CDR3 comprises 17 residues. The CDR3 sequence is CASSQVIGTGLSGELFF.

The chain has TRBV9 and TRBJ2-7; TCRdb proposes TRBD1, but this gene call is untestable without DNA. CDR3 size: 16 residues. The germline V gene encodes CDR1 SGDLS and CDR2 YYNGEE. The CDR3 reads CASSPPPGGGFREQYF.

The rearrangement links TRBV13 to TRBJ1-1. This CDR3 comprises 13 residues. The germline V gene has CDR1 PRHDT and CDR2 FYEKMQ (reference sequence). The CDR3 loop is CASSRQENTEAFF.

This chain joins TRBV7-8 and TRBJ2-1; TCRdb names TRBD2, which stays unverified in the absence of DNA. The germline CDR1 and CDR2 sequences are SGHVS and FQNEAQ. The CDR3 has 17 amino acids. The CDR3 is CASSPGTSGFSYNEQFF.

V usage is TRBV19 and J usage is TRBJ1-2; no DNA is available, so the TRBD1 call from TCRdb remains unchecked. CDR3 size: 16 residues. From germline, CDR1 is LNHDA and CDR2 SQIVND (reference sequence). The CDR3 spells CASTETGDSYVYGYTF.

This sequence joins TRBV19 and TRBJ1-6; as DNA is missing, the TRBD1 call by TCRdb cannot be tested. CDR1 LNHDA and CDR2 SQIVND come from the germline V gene (reference sequence). This CDR3 has 17 amino acids. The CDR3: CASSTWAKQGIDSPLHF.

The genes are TRBV27 and TRBJ2-7; lacking DNA, the TRBD1 call made by TCRdb goes unchecked. Germline-derived CDR1 and CDR2 are MNHEY and SMNVEV (reference sequence). The CDR3 is made up of 15 amino acids. CDR3 sequence reads: CASSPWGQGLYEQYF.

The chain links TRBV10-3 to TRBJ2-7; TCRdb's assignment of TRBD1 cannot be checked, as there is no DNA. This CDR3 is built from 17 residues. Germline CDR1 and CDR2: ENHRY and SYGVKD. Here the CDR3 reads CAISESLGTGVTYEQYF.

The chain is built from TRBV6-1 and TRBJ2-2; lacking DNA, the TRBD2 call made by TCRdb goes unchecked. This CDR3 is 15 amino acids long. Germline V lookup: CDR1 MNHNS, CDR2 SASEGT. CDR3 loop: CASSEPGTSGGELFF.

V gene TRBV11-2 combines with J gene TRBJ1-4. This CDR3 contains 14 residues. The V gene's germline CDR1 is SGHAT and CDR2 FQNNGV. This CDR3 is CASTAALVSEKLFF.

The chain has TRBV4-1 and TRBJ2-5; TCRdb outputs TRBD2, but without DNA this stays unchecked. Germline loops: CDR1 MGHRA, CDR2 YSYEKL. The CDR3 covers 17 residues. The CDR3 here is CASSQWTSGDDEETQYF.

This chain connects TRBV28 to TRBJ2-3; TCRdb gives TRBD2 as the D gene, but with no DNA this cannot be confirmed. Looked up from germline, CDR1 is MDHEN and CDR2 is SYDVKM. This CDR3 contains 15 residues. CDR3 in amino acids: CASSSRDSREDTQYF. Looking up the rest from reference TRBV28 and TRBJ2-3 gives the full variable domain: DVKVTQSSRYLVKRTGEKVFLECVQDMDHENMFWYRQDPGLGLRLIYFSYDVKMKEKGDIPEGYSVSREKKERFSLILESASTNQTSMYLCASSSRDSREDTQYFGPGTRLTVL.